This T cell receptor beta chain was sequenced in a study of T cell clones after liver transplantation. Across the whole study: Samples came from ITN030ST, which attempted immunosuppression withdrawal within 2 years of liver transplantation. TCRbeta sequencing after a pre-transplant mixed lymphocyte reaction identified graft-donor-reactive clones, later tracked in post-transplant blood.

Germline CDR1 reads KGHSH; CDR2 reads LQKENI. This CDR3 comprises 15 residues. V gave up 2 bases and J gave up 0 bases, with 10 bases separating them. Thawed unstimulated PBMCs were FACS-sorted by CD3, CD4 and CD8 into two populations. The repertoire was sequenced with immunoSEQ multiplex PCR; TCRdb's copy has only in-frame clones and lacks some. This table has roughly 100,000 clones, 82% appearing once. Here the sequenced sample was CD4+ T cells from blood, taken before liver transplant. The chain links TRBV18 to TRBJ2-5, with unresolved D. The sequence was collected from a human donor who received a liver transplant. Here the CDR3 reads CASSPSGSYQETQYF. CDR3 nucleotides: TGTGCCAGCTCACCATCGGGTTCGTACCAAGAGACCCAGTACTTC.